These T cell receptor beta chains were read from a single sample in a study of blood T cells in healthy people across ages. TCRdb re-analysed the 5' RACE reads in MiXCR, keeping a single row per CDR3 protein. The table includes 1.8 million or so distinct CDR3 sequences, 30% to 40% detected once. Sequenced: blood. Source of these receptors: a human donor in good health. Each CDR3 is given without its conserved first and last residue.

V	J	CDR3
TRBV13	TRBJ2-7	ASSLRGPFSYEQY
TRBV20-1	TRBJ2-3	SARRYTDTQY
TRBV5-1	TRBJ2-4	ASSLLGATKNIQY
TRBV7-2	TRBJ2-1	ASSLFRFTYNEQF
TRBV28	TRBJ1-4	ASSSTWGGTNEKLF
TRBV4-3	TRBJ2-6	ASSLELLGANVLT
TRBV12-3/TRBV12-4	TRBJ2-1	ASSFDRGVRGGRSPGSYNEQF
TRBV5-1	TRBJ2-5	ASSDGLAGFYQETQY
TRBV4-1	TRBJ2-3	ASSLEAGRSTDTQY
TRBV20-1	TRBJ2-3	SAIPGTASTDTQY
TRBV7-2	TRBJ1-1	ASSPVTGVGTEAF
TRBV29-1	TRBJ2-5	SVLGGTPEETQY
TRBV6-1	TRBJ2-3	ASIVGPETGQITDTQY
TRBV12-3/TRBV12-4	TRBJ1-5	ASSLGGRNSNQPQH
TRBV4-2	TRBJ1-2	ASSQGSSGDAVGYT
TRBV5-6	TRBJ2-7	ASSLAEAVYEQY
TRBV28	TRBJ2-7	ASTPGQIGYEQY
TRBV10-3	TRBJ2-3	AISESTRLDTQY
TRBV9	TRBJ1-1	ASSVRPETEAF
TRBV6-2/TRBV6-3	TRBJ1-2	ASSYSLDFDYGYT
TRBV6-1	TRBJ1-5	ASTPSRGSYSNQPQH
TRBV20-1	TRBJ2-1	SAPGLTSLNEQF
TRBV20-1	TRBJ1-2	SAIRRDYGYT
TRBV6-6	TRBJ1-1	ASSNSNPGTEAF
TRBV6-2/TRBV6-3	TRBJ2-7	ASSYETPYEQY
TRBV20-1	TRBJ2-1	SASSVGQF
TRBV6-6	TRBJ1-2	ASSYSIKRGDGYT
TRBV7-2	TRBJ2-5	TSSQTGMETQY
TRBV15	TRBJ2-7	ATSRVGGKEFDEQY